This TCR beta chain was obtained from a study of high-grade serous ovarian cancer treatment subgroups (dated by TCRdb to the early 2020s). For the study in its entirety: Sequencing yielded a mean of approximately 15,000 reads and around 7,000 unique TCR beta rearrangements per sample. The study examined TCR beta repertoires in high-grade serous ovarian cancer patients who were grouped under a laparoscopic triage algorithm by complete gross resection or by neoadjuvant chemotherapy response. Of the approximately 30 patients in the cohort, around 10 had no residual disease after primary surgery (R0), around 10 were excellent NACT responders, and around 10 were poor NACT responders. One primary tumor sample and two metastatic tumor samples were collected from each patient, for a total of 90 or so samples.

General findings and caveats noted by the study authors: Because bulk tumor TCR sequencing provided no spatial information, insight into HGSC tumor complexity and diversity was limited. Repertoire similarity between tumors from the same patient ranged from roughly 0.11 to 0.79, while tumors from different patients showed almost no similarity. The TCR repertoire analyses centered on CDR3, and CDR1 and CDR2 were not analyzed. TCR clonal relatedness correlated positively with neoantigen level and, by trend, with copy number variation and mutation load from whole-genome sequencing.

The approximately 92 tumor samples were subjected to high-throughput TCR profiling using ImmunoSEQ. The study's processing was this. Richness (unique productive sequences), clonality, evenness and relatedness were included as repertoire diversity metrics, and similarity between samples was assessed with the Bhattacharyya coefficient. Conclusions stayed consistent in a sensitivity analysis that left out TCRs with fewer than two reads. The table comes from immuneACCESS by way of TCRdb, which keeps in-frame sequences with V and J called. Part of the clones is missing from these tables; in studies checked, under half for an unresolved V gene and the rest for unknown reasons. That table supplies the V and J calls and clone size; D and trimming were determined from the DNA. The sample profile shows about 10,000 clones; around 83% of them were found once. The ten largest clonotypes hold more than 6.5% of the sample.

The trim is 2 bases for V and 2 bases for J, with a gap of 16 bases between the germline ends. The CDR3, cysteine through phenylalanine, is 16 amino acids long. The only DNA kept is the CDR3, 48 bases in frame from the first base. According to the germline V gene, CDR1 reads MDHEN and CDR2 reads SYDVKM. This clone occurred once. Its antigen remains undetermined. No base qualities exist here, and no much larger clone lies one base off it. Tumor samples were collected prior to definitive surgery or chemotherapy. Genomic DNA extraction was performed by the MD Anderson Biospecimen Extraction Resource, and TCR sequencing was carried out by the MD Anderson Cancer Genomics Laboratory.

In this chain, TRBV28 is recombined with TRBJ2-7; the D segment could be TRBD2, given 6 matching bases. Material: tumor tissue. This receptor was identified in a human donor with high-grade serous ovarian cancer. The CDR3 region has the sequence CASSLEGPGLPYEQYF. At the DNA level, the sequence is TGTGCCAGCAGTTTAGAGGGCCCGGGACTTCCCTACGAGCAGTACTTC.